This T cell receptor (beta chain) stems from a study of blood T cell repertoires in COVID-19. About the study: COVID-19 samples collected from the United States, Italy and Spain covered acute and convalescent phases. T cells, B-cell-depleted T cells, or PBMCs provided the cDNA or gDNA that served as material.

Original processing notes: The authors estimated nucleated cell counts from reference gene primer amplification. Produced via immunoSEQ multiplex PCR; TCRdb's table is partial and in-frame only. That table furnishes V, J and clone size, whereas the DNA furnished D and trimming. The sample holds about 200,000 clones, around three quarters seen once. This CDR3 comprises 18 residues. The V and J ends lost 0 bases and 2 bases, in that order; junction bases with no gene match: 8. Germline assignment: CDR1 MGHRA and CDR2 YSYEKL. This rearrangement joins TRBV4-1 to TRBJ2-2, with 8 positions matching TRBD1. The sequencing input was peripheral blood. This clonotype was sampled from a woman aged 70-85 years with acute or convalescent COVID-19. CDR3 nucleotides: TGCGCCAGCAGCCAAGATACTCGGACAGGGCGAAACACCGGGGAGCTGTTTTTT. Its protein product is CASSQDTRTGRNTGELFF.